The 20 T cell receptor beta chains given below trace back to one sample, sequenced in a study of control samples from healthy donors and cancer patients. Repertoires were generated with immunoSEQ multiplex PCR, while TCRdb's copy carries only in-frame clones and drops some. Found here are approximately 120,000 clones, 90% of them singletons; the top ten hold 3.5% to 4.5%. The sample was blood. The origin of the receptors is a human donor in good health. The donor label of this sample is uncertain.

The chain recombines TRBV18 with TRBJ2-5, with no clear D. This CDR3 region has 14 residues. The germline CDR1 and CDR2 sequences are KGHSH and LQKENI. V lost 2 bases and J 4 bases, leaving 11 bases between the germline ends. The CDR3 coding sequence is TGTGCCAGCTCACCAGGTTTCCCGAGAGAGACCCAGTACTTC. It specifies CASSPGFPRETQYF.

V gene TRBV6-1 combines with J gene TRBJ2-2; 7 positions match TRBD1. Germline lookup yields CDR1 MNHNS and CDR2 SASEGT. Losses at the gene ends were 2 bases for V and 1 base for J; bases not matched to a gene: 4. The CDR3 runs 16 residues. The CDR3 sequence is CASSEFRTGNTGELFF. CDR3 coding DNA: TGTGCCAGCAGTGAATTTAGGACAGGGAACACCGGGGAGCTGTTTTTT.

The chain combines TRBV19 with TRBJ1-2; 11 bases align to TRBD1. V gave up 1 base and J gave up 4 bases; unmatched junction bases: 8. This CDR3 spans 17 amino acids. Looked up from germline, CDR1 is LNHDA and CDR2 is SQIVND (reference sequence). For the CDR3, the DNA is TGTGCCAGTAGTATAGCCGGGACAGGGGGTCCCACCTATGGCTACACCTTC. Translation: CASSIAGTGGPTYGYTF.

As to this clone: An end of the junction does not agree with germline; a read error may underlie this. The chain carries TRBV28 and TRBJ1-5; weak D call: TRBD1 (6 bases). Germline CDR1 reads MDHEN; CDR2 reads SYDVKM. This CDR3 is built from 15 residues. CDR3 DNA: TGTGCCAGCAGTTTACCACAGGGAAGCAGTCAGCCCCAGCATTTT. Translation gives CASSLPQGSSQPQHF.

CDR3 coding DNA: TGTGCCAGCAGTGATCAGCCGAGTAGTGGCATATATTTT. Its protein product is CASSDQPSSGIYF. The J gene is TRBJ1-3, the V gene TRBV6-1; no clear D gene. V lost 3 bases and J lost 12, with 15 bases in between. Germline lookup yields CDR1 MNHNS and CDR2 SASEGT. There are 13 residues in the CDR3.

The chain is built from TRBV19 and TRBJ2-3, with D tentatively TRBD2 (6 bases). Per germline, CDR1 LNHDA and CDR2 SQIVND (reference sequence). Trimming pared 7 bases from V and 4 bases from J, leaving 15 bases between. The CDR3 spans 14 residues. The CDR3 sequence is CASNWGGSADTQYF. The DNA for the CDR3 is TGTGCCAGTAATTGGGGAGGTTCGGCAGATACGCAGTATTTT. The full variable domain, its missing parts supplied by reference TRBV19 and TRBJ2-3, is DGGITQSPKYLFRKEGQNVTLSCEQNLNHDAMYWYRQDPGQGLRLIYYSQIVNDFQKGDIAEGYSVSREKKESFPLTVTSAQKNPTAFYLCASNWGGSADTQYFGPGTRLTVL.

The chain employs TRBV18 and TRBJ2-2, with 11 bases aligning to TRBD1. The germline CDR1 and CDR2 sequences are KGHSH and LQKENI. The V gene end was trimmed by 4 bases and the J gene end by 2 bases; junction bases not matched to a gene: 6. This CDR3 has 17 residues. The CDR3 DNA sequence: TGTGCCAGCTCACTCATGGACAGGGGGCTTAACACCGGGGAGCTGTTTTTT. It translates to CASSLMDRGLNTGELFF.

The CDR3 sequence: CASSSGQVGSDTQYF. Here the CDR3 DNA reads TGTGCCAGCAGCTCCGGACAGGTGGGGTCAGATACGCAGTATTTT. The chain has TRBV7-9 and TRBJ2-3; 7 positions match TRBD1. The length of the CDR3 is 15 residues. V shed 4 bases and J 4 bases; nucleotides not matched to a gene: 8. Germline lookup yields CDR1 SEHNR and CDR2 FQNEAQ (reference sequence).

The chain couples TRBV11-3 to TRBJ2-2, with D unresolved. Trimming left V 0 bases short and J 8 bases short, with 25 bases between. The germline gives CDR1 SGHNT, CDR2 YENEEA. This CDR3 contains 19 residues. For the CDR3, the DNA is TGTGCCAGCAGCTTAGATATCAGGTTCGGGCAGGCGATGGAGGGGGAGCTGTTTTTT. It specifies CASSLDIRFGQAMEGELFF. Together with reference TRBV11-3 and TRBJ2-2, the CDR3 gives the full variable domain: EAGVVQSPRYKIIEKKQPVAFWCNPISGHNTLYWYLQNLGQGPELLIRYENEEAVDDSQLPKDRFSAERLKGVDSTLKIQPAELGDSAVYLCASSLDIRFGQAMEGELFFGEGSRLTVL.

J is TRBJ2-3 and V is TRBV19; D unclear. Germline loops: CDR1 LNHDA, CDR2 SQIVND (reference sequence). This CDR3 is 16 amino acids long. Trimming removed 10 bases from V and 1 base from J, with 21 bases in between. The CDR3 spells CATGHGVGLRTDTQYF. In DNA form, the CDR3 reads TGTGCCACCGGGCATGGGGTAGGGCTGCGCACAGATACGCAGTATTTT.

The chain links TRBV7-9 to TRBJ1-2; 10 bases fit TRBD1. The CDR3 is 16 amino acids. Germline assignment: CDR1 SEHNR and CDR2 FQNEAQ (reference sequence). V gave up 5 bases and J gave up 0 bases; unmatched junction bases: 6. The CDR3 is CASSHGQGVTNYGYTF. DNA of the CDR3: TGTGCCAGCAGCCACGGACAGGGGGTTACTAACTATGGCTACACCTTC.

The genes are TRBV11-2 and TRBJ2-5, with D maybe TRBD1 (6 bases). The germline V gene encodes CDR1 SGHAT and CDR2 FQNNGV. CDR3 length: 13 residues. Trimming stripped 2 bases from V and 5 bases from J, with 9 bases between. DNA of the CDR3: TGTGCCAGCAGCTTATCAGGGGACGAGACCCAGTACTTC. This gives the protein CASSLSGDETQYF.

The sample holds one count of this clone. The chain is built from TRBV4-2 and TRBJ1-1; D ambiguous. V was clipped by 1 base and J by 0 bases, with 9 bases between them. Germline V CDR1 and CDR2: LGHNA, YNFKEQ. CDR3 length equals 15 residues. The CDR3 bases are TGTGCCAGCAGCCAAGGTGCCAGCCTGAACACTGAAGCTTTCTTT. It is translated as CASSQGASLNTEAFF.

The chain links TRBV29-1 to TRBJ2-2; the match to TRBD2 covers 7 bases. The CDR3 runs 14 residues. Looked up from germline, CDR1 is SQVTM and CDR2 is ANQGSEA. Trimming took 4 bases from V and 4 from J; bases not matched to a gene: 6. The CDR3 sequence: CSVVGAGSTGELFF. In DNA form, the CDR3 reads TGCAGCGTTGTGGGAGCGGGGTCCACCGGGGAGCTGTTTTTT.

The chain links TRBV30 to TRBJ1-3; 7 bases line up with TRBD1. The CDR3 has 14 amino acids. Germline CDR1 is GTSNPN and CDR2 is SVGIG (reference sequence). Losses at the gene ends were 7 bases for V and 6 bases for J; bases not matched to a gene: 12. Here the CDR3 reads CAFTPGTDVNTIYF. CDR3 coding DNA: TGTGCCTTTACTCCCGGGACAGACGTAAACACCATATATTTT.

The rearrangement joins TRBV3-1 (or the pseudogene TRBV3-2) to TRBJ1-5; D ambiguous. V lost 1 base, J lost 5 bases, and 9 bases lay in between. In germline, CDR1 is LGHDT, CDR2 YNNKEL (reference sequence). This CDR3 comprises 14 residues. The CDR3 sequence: CASSQGTVYQPQHF. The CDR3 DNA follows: TGTGCCAGCAGCCAAGGGACTGTCTATCAGCCCCAGCATTTT.

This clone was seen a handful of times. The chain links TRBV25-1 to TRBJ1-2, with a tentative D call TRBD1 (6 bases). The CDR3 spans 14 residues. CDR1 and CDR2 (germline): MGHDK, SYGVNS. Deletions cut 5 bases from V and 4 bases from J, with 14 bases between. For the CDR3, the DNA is TGTGCCAGCAGTTTACAGGGTTATGGCTATGGCTACACCTTC. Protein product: CASSLQGYGYGYTF.

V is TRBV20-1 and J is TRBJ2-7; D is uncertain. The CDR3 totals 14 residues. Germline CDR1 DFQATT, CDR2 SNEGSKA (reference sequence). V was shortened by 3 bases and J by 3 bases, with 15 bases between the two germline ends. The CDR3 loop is CSASHPSLVYEQYF. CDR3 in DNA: TGCAGTGCTAGTCATCCGTCTTTGGTCTACGAGCAGTACTTC.

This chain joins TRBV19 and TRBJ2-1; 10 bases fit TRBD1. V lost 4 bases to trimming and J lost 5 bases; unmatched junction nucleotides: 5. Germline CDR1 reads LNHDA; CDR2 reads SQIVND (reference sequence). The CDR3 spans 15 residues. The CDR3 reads CASSTPGQGNNEQFF. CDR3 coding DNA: TGTGCCAGTAGTACTCCGGGACAGGGGAACAATGAGCAGTTCTTC.

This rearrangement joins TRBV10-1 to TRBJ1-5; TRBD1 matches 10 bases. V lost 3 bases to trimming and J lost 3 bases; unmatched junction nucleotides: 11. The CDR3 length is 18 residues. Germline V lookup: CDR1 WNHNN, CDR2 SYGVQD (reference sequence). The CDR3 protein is CASSDPGPGQGNNQPQHF. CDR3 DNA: TGCGCCAGCAGTGACCCAGGGCCGGGACAGGGGAACAATCAGCCCCAGCATTTT.